The 20 T cell receptor beta chains listed next were all sequenced from one sample in a study of T cells in localized non-small cell lung cancer. Clones were sequenced by immunoSEQ multiplex PCR, and TCRdb holds only the in-frame ones, with some missing. The table includes 90,000 to 95,000 clones, over 80% detected once. The source material was peripheral blood, sampled before any cancer treatment. The receptor set was obtained from a man aged 40-75 years with stage I squamous cell lung carcinoma.

This rearrangement joins TRBV6-1 to TRBJ1-2; D uncertain. V was cut by 0 bases and J by 2 bases, with 7 bases left in between. The CDR3 extends over 14 amino acids. The germline CDR1 and CDR2 sequences are MNHNS and SASEGT. CDR3 protein: CASSEAQGNYGYTF. Written as DNA, the CDR3 is TGTGCCAGCAGTGAAGCTCAAGGGAACTATGGCTACACCTTC.

This rearrangement joins TRBV12-2 to TRBJ2-5; the D call of TRBD1 is as the table states it, not checked on the DNA. TRBV12-2 is designated a pseudogene. The CDR3 covers 14 residues. This chain's CDR3 is CASRLAPGLETQYF. The CDR3 DNA reads TGTGCAAGTCGCTTAGCACCAGGGTTAGAGACCCAGTACTTC.

V and J are TRBV2 and TRBJ2-1; the D gene is possibly TRBD1 (5 bases). This CDR3 comprises 13 residues. Germline CDR1 and CDR2: SNHLY and FYNNEI. Trimming took 3 bases from V and 7 from J, leaving 10 bases between them. In nucleotides, the CDR3 is TGTGCCAGCAGTGACAGCGCAGGGAATGAGCAGTTCTTC. Its translation: CASSDSAGNEQFF.

The chain joins TRBV27 to TRBJ2-5, with TRBD1 identical over 7 bases. V shed 7 bases and J 5 bases; nucleotides not matched to a gene: 13. In germline, CDR1 is MNHEY, CDR2 SMNVEV (reference sequence). The CDR3 consists of 15 residues. In DNA form, the CDR3 reads TGTGCCAGCAAGAAATCTGAAACAGGGGCTGAGACCCAGTACTTC. This sequence encodes CASKKSETGAETQYF.

This clone came up a few times. V gene TRBV28 combines with J gene TRBJ1-4; no clear D gene. Trimming stripped 5 bases from V and 0 bases from J, with 10 bases between. The CDR3 sequence is 15 residues long. Germline V gives CDR1 MDHEN, CDR2 SYDVKM. CDR3 DNA sequence: TGTGCCAGCAGTGTCCGGAGTACAACTAATGAAAAACTGTTTTTT. It specifies CASSVRSTTNEKLFF.

The chain is built from TRBV27 and TRBJ2-7; the D call may be TRBD1 or TRBD2 (7 bases each). V was clipped by 5 bases and J by 5 bases, with 22 bases between them. Germline lookup yields CDR1 MNHEY and CDR2 SMNVEV (reference sequence). This CDR3 spans 16 amino acids. The CDR3 sequence is CASSPGGQRIWHEQYF. DNA of the CDR3: TGTGCCAGCAGTCCGGGGGGACAGAGAATTTGGCACGAGCAGTACTTC.

The chain uses TRBV5-4 and TRBJ1-2; D call uncertain. Trimming stripped 2 bases from V and 4 bases from J, with 0 bases between. There are 10 residues in the CDR3. Germline assignment: CDR1 SGHNT and CDR2 YYREEE (reference sequence). The CDR3 is CASSFYGYTF. The CDR3 DNA reads as TGTGCCAGCAGCTTCTATGGCTACACCTTC. Full variable domain (missing parts from reference TRBV5-4 and TRBJ1-2): ETGVTQSPTHLIKTRGQQVTLRCSSQSGHNTVSWYQQALGQGPQFIFQYYREEENGRGNFPPRFSGLQFPNYSSELNVNALELDDSALYLCASSFYGYTFGSGTRLTVV.

The chain has TRBV5-1 and TRBJ2-2; TRBD1 matches 8 bases. The CDR3 is 15 residues long. V shed 4 bases, J shed 1 base, and the junction held 3 bases outside the gene matches. Per the germline V gene, CDR1 is SGHRS and CDR2 is YFSETQ. The CDR3: CASSPGTGNTGELFF. As DNA, the CDR3 is TGCGCCAGCAGCCCCGGGACAGGGAACACCGGGGAGCTGTTTTTT.

The chain links TRBV27 to TRBJ1-1, with D uncertain. The V end lost 2 bases, the J end lost 0 bases, and 16 bases lay between the germline ends. The CDR3 is 17 residues long. Germline lookup yields CDR1 MNHEY and CDR2 SMNVEV (reference sequence). This CDR3 is CASSLEMSTAMNTEAFF. CDR3 sequence (DNA): TGTGCCAGCAGTTTAGAGATGTCAACAGCTATGAACACTGAAGCTTTCTTT.

The rearrangement joins TRBV10-3 to TRBJ1-2; D gene uncertain. CDR3 length: 11 residues. Germline loops: CDR1 ENHRY, CDR2 SYGVKD. Between the trimmed V and J ends, which lost 6 bases and 2 bases, there was a span of 4 bases. As DNA, the CDR3 is TGTGCCATCAGGGGGAACTATGGCTACACCTTC. This translates into CAIRGNYGYTF.

The chain links TRBV9 to TRBJ2-1; 8 bases map to TRBD2. With 0 bases clipped from V and 1 base from J, the junction kept 6 bases outside the gene matches. CDR3 length equals 17 residues. CDR1 is SGDLS and CDR2 is YYNGEE in the germline V gene. The DNA of the CDR3 is TGTGCCAGCAGCGTAGAGGGGACTAGAAGATCCTACAATGAGCAGTTCTTC. Encoded protein: CASSVEGTRRSYNEQFF.

This clone was counted between two and nine times. Here the CDR3 DNA reads TGTGCCAGCAGTTTGGGGCCTTGGACTGAAGCTTTCTTT. It is translated as CASSLGPWTEAFF. V gene TRBV27 combines with J gene TRBJ1-1; a weak D match, TRBD1 (5 bases). This CDR3 has 13 amino acids. V lost 3 bases and J 5 bases, leaving 10 bases between the germline ends. Per germline, CDR1 MNHEY and CDR2 SMNVEV (reference sequence).

The chain has TRBV29-1 and TRBJ1-1; D is undetermined. Germline V gene data show CDR1 as SQVTM and CDR2 as ANQGSEA. The CDR3 runs 10 residues. Between the trimmed V and J ends, which lost 4 bases and 2 bases, there was a span of 2 bases. The chain's CDR3 is CSVVNTEAFF. The CDR3 DNA follows: TGCAGCGTTGTTAACACTGAAGCTTTCTTT.

V is TRBV7-2 and J is TRBJ1-6; 7 nucleotides align to TRBD1. The J segment lost 0 bases and the V segment lost 11 bases, leaving 4 bases of the junction unmatched. CDR3 size: 14 residues. Germline CDR1 reads SGHTA; CDR2 reads FQGNSA. DNA of the CDR3: TGTGCCTCCAGGGGGAGCTCCTATAATTCACCCCTCCACTTT. Amino acid sequence: CASRGSSYNSPLHF.

This clone showed up just once. This chain links TRBV5-4 with TRBJ2-2; 9 positions agree with TRBD1. V shed 5 bases and J 3 bases; nucleotides not matched to a gene: 8. CDR3 length: 16 residues. Germline CDR1 and CDR2: SGHNT and YYREEE (reference sequence). CDR3 amino acids: CASRATGGGDTGELFF. CDR3 bases: TGTGCCAGCAGGGCAACAGGGGGCGGGGACACCGGGGAGCTGTTTTTT.

V usage is TRBV28 and J usage is TRBJ1-6; D ambiguous. Germline V gene lookup returns CDR1 MDHEN and CDR2 SYDVKM. V lost 5 bases, J lost 12 bases, and 11 bases lay in between. The CDR3 extends over 12 amino acids. CDR3 sequence (DNA): TGTGCCAGCAGTCATCGGACGGAACCCCTCCACTTT. Protein product: CASSHRTEPLHF.

The rearrangement uses TRBV5-1 and TRBJ1-2; no clear D gene. Germline V gives CDR1 SGHRS, CDR2 YFSETQ. The CDR3 covers 14 residues. Trimming removed 2 bases at V and 4 bases at J, with 12 bases between. The CDR3 region has the DNA TGCGCCAGCAGCTTATTACACGATGGCTATGGCTACACCTTC. Residues: CASSLLHDGYGYTF.

The V gene is TRBV18, the J gene TRBJ1-1; TRBD1 aligns across 11 bases. The CDR3 contains 14 residues. CDR1 is KGHSH, CDR2 LQKENI, per germline. The junction had 8 bases not matched to a gene; V was cut back by 3 bases and J by 11 bases. In DNA form, the CDR3 reads TGTGCCAGCTCACCTGGACAGGGGGCGACGTGGGCTTTCTTT. This sequence encodes CASSPGQGATWAFF.

The genes are TRBV14 and TRBJ1-2; possible D gene TRBD1, 5 bases. Trimming removed 0 bases from V and 5 bases from J, with 10 bases in between. The CDR3 is 14 residues long. Germline assignment: CDR1 SGHDN and CDR2 FVKESK. The DNA of the CDR3 is TGTGCCAGCAGCCAAGATCGGCAGGGTTATGGCTACACCTTC. Translation gives CASSQDRQGYGYTF.

A single count supports this clone. The chain uses TRBV7-9 and TRBJ1-5, with 7 bases matching TRBD1. Germline trimming cut 5 bases from V and 7 bases from J; bases unmatched to any gene: 8. CDR3 length: 14 amino acids. The germline V gene encodes CDR1 SEHNR and CDR2 FQNEAQ (reference sequence). The CDR3 coding sequence is TGTGCCAGCAGCGTCACAGGGGAAGAACAGCCCCAGCATTTT. Translation: CASSVTGEEQPQHF.